Listed below are T cell receptor beta chains from one sample, sequenced in a study of shared clonotypes between healthy human individuals. The table came from immunoSEQ multiplex PCR; TCRdb's copy has only in-frame clones and leaves some out. The sample carries roughly 700,000 clones, over 65% recorded once. The material sequenced was memory CD4+ T cells sorted from blood. The receptors originated from a woman in her 30s in good health. Both conserved end residues are part of each CDR3. D genes are given only for firm matches. Rows may omit the clone size; those that give it use once, few, many or a size class.

TRBV30,TRBJ2-5,.,TRBD1,CAWSVSTGQETQYF,TGTGCCTGGAGTGTATCGACAGGGCAAGAGACCCAGTACTTC
TRBV5-6,TRBJ1-2,.,TRBD1,CASSVGTGTHYGYTF,TGTGCCAGCAGCGTCGGGACAGGGACTCACTATGGCTACACCTTC
TRBV29-1,TRBJ2-2,few,.,CSVEVGGRGRAGELFF,TGCAGCGTTGAAGTGGGCGGCAGGGGCCGGGCCGGGGAGCTGTTTTTT
TRBV20-1,TRBJ2-5,.,.,CSALAAKTQYF,TGCAGTGCTTTAGCAGCGAAGACCCAGTACTTC
TRBV7-7,TRBJ2-5,.,.,CASSSGTDRTQYF,TGTGCCAGCAGCTCAGGGACCGACAGGACCCAGTACTTC
TRBV4-1,TRBJ2-4,.,.,CASSQPARGIFQYF,TGCGCCAGCAGCCAACCGGCTAGGGGGATATTTCAGTACTTC
TRBV19,TRBJ2-1,.,TRBD2,CASSIPMSGRAREQFF,TGTGCCAGTAGTATACCCATGAGCGGGAGGGCCCGGGAGCAGTTCTTC
TRBV9,TRBJ2-7,.,.,CASSVATRGGPFEQYF,TGTGCCAGCAGCGTAGCTACACGCGGCGGTCCCTTCGAGCAGTACTTC
TRBV18,TRBJ1-1,once,.,CASSPPGGEAFF,TGTGCCAGCTCACCACCGGGCGGTGAAGCTTTCTTT
TRBV5-6,TRBJ2-5,many,.,CASSLTGEGGETQYF,TGTGCCAGCAGCTTAACGGGAGAGGGGGGAGAGACCCAGTACTTC
TRBV6-5,TRBJ2-7,many,.,CASSYSGGGSYEQYF,TGTGCCAGCAGTTACTCGGGGGGCGGTTCTTACGAGCAGTACTTC
TRBV11-2,TRBJ2-7,.,.,CASSLGPQQYF,TGTGCCAGCAGCTTAGGCCCACAGCAGTACTTC
TRBV20-1,TRBJ2-1,.,.,CSAGVSNEQFF,TGCAGTGCGGGGGTTTCCAATGAGCAGTTCTTC
TRBV2,TRBJ2-3,.,.,CASRESGDGLVGTQYF,TGTGCCAGTAGGGAATCGGGAGATGGTTTGGTTGGTACGCAGTATTTT
TRBV6-5,TRBJ2-7,few,.,CASSYIEDAYEQYF,TGTGCCAGCAGTTACATAGAGGATGCCTACGAGCAGTACTTC
TRBV7-9,TRBJ2-5,once,.,CASSLSGAGQETQYF,TGTGCCAGCAGCCTGTCGGGCGCGGGACAAGAGACCCAGTACTTC
TRBV5-1,TRBJ1-5,.,.,CASSGIPNQPQHF,TGCGCCAGCAGCGGGATTCCCAATCAGCCCCAGCATTTT
TRBV6-5,TRBJ2-3,.,.,CASSSWDSRDTQYF,TGTGCCAGCAGTTCCTGGGACTCCAGAGATACGCAGTATTTT
TRBV7-9,TRBJ2-7,once,TRBD2,CASSLAASGSFEQYF,TGTGCCAGCAGCTTAGCAGCTAGCGGGAGCTTCGAGCAGTACTTC
TRBV29-1,TRBJ2-7,many,.,CSVEGASSVYEQYF,TGCAGCGTTGAGGGAGCCAGCTCAGTCTACGAGCAGTACTTC
TRBV28,TRBJ2-5,.,.,CASSSRTPETQYF,TGTGCCAGCAGTTCTAGGACCCCAGAGACCCAGTACTTC
TRBV5-4,TRBJ2-1,few,.,CASSSGLGESSYNEQFF,TGTGCCAGCAGCTCGGGACTTGGCGAGAGCTCCTACAATGAGCAGTTCTTC
TRBV5-1,TRBJ2-5,many,.,CASSLQETQYF,TGCGCCAGCAGCTTACAAGAGACCCAGTACTTC
TRBV15,TRBJ1-1,.,.,CATSRDKGIYTEAFF,TGTGCCACCAGCAGAGATAAGGGAATTTACACTGAAGCTTTCTTT
TRBV27,TRBJ1-4,.,.,CASSLSSDMRRKLFF,TGTGCCAGCAGTCTATCATCGGACATGCGACGGAAACTGTTTTTT
TRBV6-1,TRBJ2-7,.,TRBD1,CASSDARDRGSYEQYF,TGTGCCAGCAGTGACGCCCGGGACAGGGGCTCCTACGAGCAGTACTTC
TRBV6-6,TRBJ2-7,.,.,CATHPSSGLGYEQYF,TGTGCCACCCACCCTTCCAGCGGACTGGGCTACGAGCAGTACTTC
TRBV6-5,TRBJ1-2,few,TRBD1,CASSRDRASGYTF,TGTGCCAGCAGCCGAGACAGGGCCTCTGGCTACACCTTC
TRBV7-9,TRBJ2-2,.,.,CASSLFRTNYGELFF,TGTGCCAGCAGCTTGTTCCGGACTAATTACGGGGAGCTGTTTTTT
TRBV6-5,TRBJ2-7,few,TRBD2,CASSYKTSGAYEQYF,TGTGCCAGCAGTTACAAGACTAGCGGAGCCTACGAGCAGTACTTC
TRBV7-9,TRBJ2-1,.,TRBD2,CASSFDASGSRSYNEQFF,TGTGCCAGCAGCTTCGACGCTAGCGGGAGTAGGTCCTACAATGAGCAGTTCTTC
TRBV6-1,TRBJ2-1,few,TRBD1,CASTRDRPINEQFF,TGTGCCAGCACCCGGGACAGGCCCATCAATGAGCAGTTCTTC
TRBV11-2,TRBJ2-2,once,TRBD1,CASTLQGAIGELFF,TGTGCCAGCACCTTACAGGGGGCGATCGGGGAGCTGTTTTTT
TRBV7-2,TRBJ1-2,.,.,CASTGVGYGYTF,TGTGCCAGCACCGGAGTGGGCTATGGCTACACCTTC
TRBV5-1,TRBJ2-1,few,.,CASSLQVSSYNEQFF,TGCGCCAGCAGCTTGCAGGTTAGCTCCTACAATGAGCAGTTCTTC
TRBV10-3,TRBJ1-5,.,.,CAISELDQPQHF,TGTGCCATCAGTGAGCTGGATCAGCCCCAGCATTTT
TRBV6-1,TRBJ1-1,few,.,CASSVLPGGNTEAFF,TGTGCCAGCAGTGTCCTCCCTGGGGGGAACACTGAAGCTTTCTTT
TRBV28,TRBJ2-2,once,.,CASSLQYNAGELFF,TGTGCCAGCAGTTTACAGTACAACGCCGGGGAGCTGTTTTTT
TRBV30,TRBJ1-2,few,.,CAWMDWGLGGYTF,TGTGCCTGGATGGACTGGGGGTTGGGTGGCTACACCTTC
TRBV7-7,TRBJ2-1,once,TRBD1,CASSASPQGVGEQFF,TGTGCCAGCAGCGCTAGTCCACAGGGGGTTGGTGAGCAGTTCTTC
TRBV27,TRBJ2-7,.,TRBD1,CASSTDRDYEQYF,TGTGCCAGCAGTACTGACAGGGATTACGAGCAGTACTTC
TRBV7-9,TRBJ2-4,.,TRBD2,CASSSGLAGGLAKNIQYF,TGTGCCAGCAGCTCGGGACTAGCGGGAGGACTAGCCAAAAACATTCAGTACTTC
TRBV5-1,TRBJ1-5,few,.,CASSLAGNQPQHF,TGCGCCAGCAGCTTGGCAGGGAATCAGCCCCAGCATTTT
TRBV4-2,TRBJ2-1,many,.,CASSQDRGSSYNEQFF,TGTGCCAGCAGCCAAGATAGGGGAAGCTCCTACAATGAGCAGTTCTTC
TRBV5-1,TRBJ2-5,.,.,CASSFQRPQETQYF,TGCGCCAGCAGCTTCCAACGTCCACAAGAGACCCAGTACTTC
TRBV30,TRBJ2-7,.,.,CAWKEFYEQYF,TGTGCCTGGAAAGAGTTCTACGAGCAGTACTTC
TRBV19,TRBJ1-5,once,.,CASSIRGADNQPQHF,TGTGCCAGTAGTATCCGGGGAGCGGACAATCAGCCCCAGCATTTT
TRBV2,TRBJ2-7,.,.,CASSVSGSYEQYF,TGTGCCAGCAGTGTAAGCGGTTCCTACGAGCAGTACTTC
TRBV6-5,TRBJ1-4,once,.,CASSPGGRYEKLFF,TGTGCCAGCAGCCCCGGGGGGCGGTATGAAAAACTGTTTTTT
TRBV18,TRBJ1-3,.,.,CASSPRGNSGNTIYF,TGTGCCAGCTCACCACGGGGGAACTCTGGAAACACCATATATTTT
TRBV7-8,TRBJ2-6,few,.,CASSLRALANVLTF,TGTGCCAGCAGCTTAAGGGCCTTGGCCAACGTCCTGACTTTC
TRBV5-4,TRBJ1-1,once,.,CASSLGSYTAYTEAFF,TGTGCCAGCAGCTTGGGGAGTTACACGGCCTACACTGAAGCTTTCTTT
TRBV28,TRBJ1-4,few,.,CASSYFEIATNEKLFF,TGTGCCAGCAGCTATTTCGAGATCGCAACTAATGAAAAACTGTTTTTT